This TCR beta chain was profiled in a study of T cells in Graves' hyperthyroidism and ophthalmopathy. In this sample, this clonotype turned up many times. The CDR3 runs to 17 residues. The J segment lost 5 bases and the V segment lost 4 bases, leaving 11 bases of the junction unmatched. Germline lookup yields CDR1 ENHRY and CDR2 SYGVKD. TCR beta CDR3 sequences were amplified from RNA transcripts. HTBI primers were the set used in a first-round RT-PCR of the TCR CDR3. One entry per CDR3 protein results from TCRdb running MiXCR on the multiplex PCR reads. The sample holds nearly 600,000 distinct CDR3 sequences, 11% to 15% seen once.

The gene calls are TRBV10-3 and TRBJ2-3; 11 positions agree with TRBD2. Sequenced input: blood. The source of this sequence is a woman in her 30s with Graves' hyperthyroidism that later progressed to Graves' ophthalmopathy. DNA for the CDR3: TGTGCCATCAGTGGGAGAATACTAGCGGGAGTGGTAGATACGCAGTATTTT. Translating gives CAISGRILAGVVDTQYF.